Below, 18 T cell receptor beta chains from the same sample are listed, as sequenced in a study of cytomegalovirus exposure and HLA in healthy donors. Primers: 60 Vbeta forward and 13 Jbeta reverse. The protocol was immunoSEQ multiplex PCR, while the TCRdb copy is restricted to in-frame clones and leaves out a portion. The sample lists some 190,000 clones; about four fifths were seen once. Sequencing used PBMCs. The receptors here all came from a woman in her twenties or thirties in good health and CMV-seronegative.

V gene TRBV12-5 combines with J gene TRBJ2-6; D unresolved. V lost 6 bases and J 0 bases, leaving 12 bases between the germline ends. Germline CDR1 reads LGHNT; CDR2 reads FRNRAP. This CDR3 spans 16 amino acids. CDR3 amino acids: CASGPRLDSGANVLTF. For the CDR3, the DNA is TGTGCTAGTGGCCCCCGACTCGACTCTGGGGCCAACGTCCTGACTTTC.

The V gene is TRBV6-1, the J gene TRBJ1-1; D perhaps matches TRBD1 (6 bases). This CDR3 comprises 14 residues. CDR1 and CDR2 (germline): MNHNS, SASEGT. The V and J ends lost 2 bases and 10 bases respectively, with 17 bases between them. Here the CDR3 DNA reads TGTGCCAGCAGTGAAAAGCTGGGGGCAAAGCCAGCTTTCTTT. It encodes CASSEKLGAKPAFF.

The V call is TRBV5-1, the J call TRBJ2-5, with TRBD2 matching over 8 bases. Per germline, CDR1 SGHRS and CDR2 YFSETQ. CDR3 length equals 16 residues. J was trimmed by 0 bases and V by 4 bases; bases with no gene match: 8. The CDR3 loop is CASSLLGRGDQETQYF. The CDR3 nucleotides read TGCGCCAGCAGCCTCTTAGGGCGGGGGGACCAAGAGACCCAGTACTTC.

Written as DNA, the CDR3 is TGTGCCAGCCTAGGGGAGGCTGGGGCCAACGTCCTGACTTTC. This codes for CASLGEAGANVLTF. The chain couples TRBV2 to TRBJ2-6; D perhaps matches TRBD2 (6 bases). V gave up 8 bases and J gave up 2 bases, with 10 bases separating them. CDR3 length equals 14 residues. The germline gives CDR1 SNHLY, CDR2 FYNNEI. Full variable domain (outside the CDR3, taken from reference TRBV2 and TRBJ2-6): EPEVTQTPSHQVTQMGQEVILRCVPISNHLYFYWYRQILGQKVEFLVSFYNNEISEKSEIFDDQFSVERPDGSNFTLKIRSTKLEDSAMYFCASLGEAGANVLTFGAGSRLTVL.

The rearrangement joins TRBV6-1 to TRBJ1-3; D gene ambiguous. The V end lost 1 base, the J end lost 3 bases, and 7 bases lay between the germline ends. The CDR3 length is 14 residues. The germline CDR1 and CDR2 sequences are MNHNS and SASEGT. CDR3 bases: TGTGCCAGCAGTGAAGGGGCAGGTGGAAACACCATATATTTT. Protein sequence: CASSEGAGGNTIYF.

This clone has just a few counts. The CDR3 loop reads CASMMGTVGNQPQHF. CDR3 in DNA: TGTGCCAGTATGATGGGGACAGTAGGCAATCAGCCCCAGCATTTT. The rearrangement links TRBV19 to TRBJ1-5; 7 bases line up with TRBD1. This CDR3 spans 15 amino acids. Looked up from germline, CDR1 is LNHDA and CDR2 is SQIVND (reference sequence). V gave up 7 bases and J gave up 2 bases; unmatched junction bases: 8.

The chain joins TRBV6-1 to TRBJ1-1; no clear D gene. In germline, CDR1 is MNHNS, CDR2 SASEGT. V gave up 8 bases and J gave up 3 bases, with 16 bases separating them. The length of the CDR3 is 14 residues. CDR3 region: CASVAIDGYTEAFF. The CDR3 bases are TGTGCCAGCGTGGCAATCGACGGGTACACTGAAGCTTTCTTT.

This clone was seen just once. This sequence joins TRBV30 and TRBJ2-7, with 12 bases fitting TRBD2. CDR3 length: 14 amino acids. With 4 bases clipped from V and 3 bases from J, the junction kept 4 bases outside the gene matches. Germline loops: CDR1 GTSNPN, CDR2 SVGIG (reference sequence). The CDR3 bases are TGTGCCTGGACTAGCGGGGGGGCAAGCTACGAGCAGTACTTC. Protein: CAWTSGGASYEQYF.

The V and J genes are TRBV10-3 and TRBJ2-5; 7 bases map to TRBD2. The ends lost 6 bases at V and 7 bases at J; junction bases unmatched: 5. The CDR3 is 12 amino acids. Germline assignment: CDR1 ENHRY and CDR2 SYGVKD. The CDR3 is CAISDRGVTQYF. The DNA of the CDR3 is TGTGCCATCAGCGACCGGGGGGTGACCCAGTACTTC.

This clone occurred once. The chain carries TRBV10-3 and TRBJ1-1, with 7 positions matching TRBD1. The CDR3 contains 13 residues. The J segment lost 9 bases and the V segment lost 5 bases, leaving 9 bases of the junction unmatched. Germline lookup yields CDR1 ENHRY and CDR2 SYGVKD. The DNA for the CDR3 is TGTGCCATCAGTCAGACCGTACAGGGGCAAGCTTTCTTT. This codes for CAISQTVQGQAFF.

The gene calls are TRBV6-6 and TRBJ1-2, with D possibly being TRBD1 (6 bases). The CDR3 totals 15 residues. Trimming left V 3 bases short and J 0 bases short, with 11 bases between. The V gene's germline CDR1 is MNHNY and CDR2 SVGAGI (reference sequence). CDR3 coding DNA: TGTGCCAGCAGTTATTCCGGGACACCTAACTATGGCTACACCTTC. It codes for CASSYSGTPNYGYTF.

The CDR3 DNA reads TGTGCCAGCAGCGTAGCGGGGAAACAAGAGACCCAGTACTTC. Protein: CASSVAGKQETQYF. V is TRBV6-5 and J is TRBJ2-5; the match to TRBD2 covers 8 bases. Germline values: CDR1 MNHEY, CDR2 SVGAGI. The ends lost 6 bases at V and 2 bases at J; junction bases unmatched: 5. The CDR3 spans 14 residues.

This clone was picked up one time. V gene TRBV19 combines with J gene TRBJ1-5; 8 nucleotides agree with TRBD1. Germline CDR1 and CDR2: LNHDA and SQIVND (reference sequence). Germline trimming cut 6 bases from V and 6 bases from J; bases unmatched to any gene: 19. This CDR3 contains 18 residues. In nucleotides, the CDR3 is TGTGCCAGTAGCCACTATAATACCGGGACAGGACGTAGTCAGCCCCAGCATTTT. It codes for CASSHYNTGTGRSQPQHF.

CDR3 coding DNA: TGTGCCAGCAGCCCGACGGCATCTAGCGGGGGGCGCACAGATACGCAGTATTTT. This translates into CASSPTASSGGRTDTQYF. The chain couples TRBV5-4 to TRBJ2-3, with 11 positions matching TRBD2. The CDR3 is made up of 18 amino acids. Trimming removed 4 bases from V and 1 base from J; junction bases left unmatched: 11. CDR1 and CDR2 from the germline V gene are SGHNT and YYREEE (reference sequence).

This sequence joins TRBV6-6 and TRBJ2-6; D is ambiguous. In germline, CDR1 is MNHNY, CDR2 SVGAGI (reference sequence). V was trimmed by 5 bases and J by 0 bases, leaving 5 bases between them. This CDR3 has 14 residues. The CDR3 coding sequence is TGTGCCAGCAGTATCGGCTCTGGGGCCAACGTCCTGACTTTC. Encoded protein: CASSIGSGANVLTF.

The chain recombines TRBV7-2 with TRBJ1-2; D is possibly TRBD1 (6 bases). Trimming stripped 4 bases from V and 5 bases from J, with 11 bases between. The CDR3 consists of 13 residues. From germline, CDR1 is SGHTA and CDR2 FQGNSA. The CDR3 DNA is TGTGCCAGCAGCTCGCGAGGGGGATATGGCTACACCTTC. Translated, it gives CASSSRGGYGYTF.

V usage is TRBV4-3 and J usage is TRBJ2-5, with a possible D match to TRBD2 (5 bases). Germline CDR1 LGHNA, CDR2 YSLEER. Trimming stripped 1 base from V and 4 bases from J, with 7 bases between. CDR3 size: 13 residues. The CDR3 protein is CASSQGLAETQYF. Written as DNA, the CDR3 is TGCGCCAGCAGCCAAGGTCTAGCAGAGACCCAGTACTTC.

V gene TRBV5-5 combines with J gene TRBJ2-7, with TRBD1 identical over 9 bases. The germline V gene has CDR1 SGHKS and CDR2 YYEKEE (reference sequence). The CDR3 is made up of 16 amino acids. J lost 5 bases, V lost 0 bases, and 9 bases had no gene match. The CDR3 DNA reads TGTGCCAGCAGCTTGGCCGGACAGGGGTTTTCAAACGAGCAGTACTTC. This codes for CASSLAGQGFSNEQYF.